This TCR beta chain was retrieved from a study of T cell responses to AZD1222 COVID-19 vaccine. Some clones are missing from TCRdb's copy, which holds only in-frame ones; the method was immunoSEQ multiplex PCR. The sample holds under 95,000 clones, roughly 90% seen once. Sequenced here: peripheral blood, sampled on day 0 of AZD1222 vaccination. This clonotype was sampled from an adult in good health.

CDR3 nucleotides: TGTGCCAGCAGCTTAATGGCAGACACCTACGAGCAGTACTTC. It codes for CASSLMADTYEQYF. V is TRBV7-9 and J is TRBJ2-5; no clear D. TRBJ2-7 explains the end of the DNA better; the J call may be wrong. CDR1 and CDR2 (germline): SEHNR, FQNEAQ (reference sequence). CDR3 length: 14 amino acids.